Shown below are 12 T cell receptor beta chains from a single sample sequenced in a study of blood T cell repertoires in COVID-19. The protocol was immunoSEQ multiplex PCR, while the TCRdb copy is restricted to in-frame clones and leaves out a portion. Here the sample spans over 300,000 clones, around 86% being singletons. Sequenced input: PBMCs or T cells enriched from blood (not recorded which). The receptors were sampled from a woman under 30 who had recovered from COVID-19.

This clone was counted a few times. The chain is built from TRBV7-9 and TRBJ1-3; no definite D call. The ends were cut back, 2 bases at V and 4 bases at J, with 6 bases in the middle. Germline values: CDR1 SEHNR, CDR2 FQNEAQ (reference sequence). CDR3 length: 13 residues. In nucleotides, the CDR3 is TGTGCCAGCAGCTTATCGCAGGGAAACACCATATATTTT. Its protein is CASSLSQGNTIYF.

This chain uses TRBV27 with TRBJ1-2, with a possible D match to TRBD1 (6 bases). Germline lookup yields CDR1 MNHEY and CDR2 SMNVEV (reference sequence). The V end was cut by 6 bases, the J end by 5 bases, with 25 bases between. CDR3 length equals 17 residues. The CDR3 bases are TGTGCCAGCAGCGCCGGGACACCTCAAGGGAACAGATATGGCTACACCTTC. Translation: CASSAGTPQGNRYGYTF.

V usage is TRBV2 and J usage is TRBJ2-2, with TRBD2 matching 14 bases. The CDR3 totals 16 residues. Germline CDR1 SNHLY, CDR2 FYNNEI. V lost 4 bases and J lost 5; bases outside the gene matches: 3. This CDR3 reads CASSVGTSGRTGELFF. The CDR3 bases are TGTGCCAGCAGTGTGGGGACTAGCGGGAGAACCGGGGAGCTGTTTTTT.

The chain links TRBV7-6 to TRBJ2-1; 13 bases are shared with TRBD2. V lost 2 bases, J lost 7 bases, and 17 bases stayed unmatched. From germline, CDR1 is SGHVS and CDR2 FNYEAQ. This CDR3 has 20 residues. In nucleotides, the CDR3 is TGTGCCAGCAGCTTACAATCCCGGACTAGCGGGAGATTGGGGAGGAATGAGCAGTTCTTC. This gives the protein CASSLQSRTSGRLGRNEQFF.

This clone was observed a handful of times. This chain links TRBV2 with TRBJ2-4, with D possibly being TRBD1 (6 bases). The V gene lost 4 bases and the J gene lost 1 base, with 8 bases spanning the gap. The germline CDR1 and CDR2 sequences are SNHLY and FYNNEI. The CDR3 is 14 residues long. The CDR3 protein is CASSVDRAKNIQYF. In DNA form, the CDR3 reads TGTGCCAGCAGTGTAGACAGGGCCAAAAACATTCAGTACTTC.

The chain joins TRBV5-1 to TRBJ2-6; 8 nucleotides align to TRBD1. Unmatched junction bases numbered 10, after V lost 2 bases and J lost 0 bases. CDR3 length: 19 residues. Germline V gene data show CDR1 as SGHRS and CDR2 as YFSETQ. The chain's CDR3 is CASSFAGTGSSSGANVLTF. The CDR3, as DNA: TGCGCCAGCAGCTTCGCCGGGACAGGCTCTAGCTCTGGGGCCAACGTCCTGACTTTC.

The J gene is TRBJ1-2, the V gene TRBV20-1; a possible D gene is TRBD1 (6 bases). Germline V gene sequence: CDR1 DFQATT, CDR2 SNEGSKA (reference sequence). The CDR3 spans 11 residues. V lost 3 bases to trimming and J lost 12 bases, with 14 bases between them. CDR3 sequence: CSASKQGVHTF. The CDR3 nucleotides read TGCAGTGCTAGCAAACAGGGTGTTCACACCTTC.

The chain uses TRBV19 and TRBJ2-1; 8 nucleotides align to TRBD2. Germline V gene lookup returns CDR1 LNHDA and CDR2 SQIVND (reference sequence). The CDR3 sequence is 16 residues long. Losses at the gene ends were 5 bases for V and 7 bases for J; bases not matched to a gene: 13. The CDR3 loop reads CASSSPGLAVGNEQFF. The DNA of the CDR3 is TGTGCCAGTAGTTCCCCTGGACTAGCAGTGGGGAATGAGCAGTTCTTC. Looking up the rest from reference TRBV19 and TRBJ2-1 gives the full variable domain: DGGITQSPKYLFRKEGQNVTLSCEQNLNHDAMYWYRQDPGQGLRLIYYSQIVNDFQKGDIAEGYSVSREKKESFPLTVTSAQKNPTAFYLCASSSPGLAVGNEQFFGPGTRLTVL.

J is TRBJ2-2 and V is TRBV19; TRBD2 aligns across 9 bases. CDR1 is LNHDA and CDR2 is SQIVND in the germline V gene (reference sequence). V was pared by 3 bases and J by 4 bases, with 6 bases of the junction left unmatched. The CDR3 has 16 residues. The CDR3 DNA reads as TGTGCCAGTAGTATGGCTCTAGCGGGGATCACCGGGGAGCTGTTTTTT. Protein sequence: CASSMALAGITGELFF.

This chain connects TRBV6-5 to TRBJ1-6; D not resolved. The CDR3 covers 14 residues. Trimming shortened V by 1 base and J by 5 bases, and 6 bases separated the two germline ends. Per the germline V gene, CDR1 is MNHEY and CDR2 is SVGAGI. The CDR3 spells CASSYFGDNSPLHF. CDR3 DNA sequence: TGTGCCAGCAGTTACTTCGGGGATAATTCACCCCTCCACTTT.

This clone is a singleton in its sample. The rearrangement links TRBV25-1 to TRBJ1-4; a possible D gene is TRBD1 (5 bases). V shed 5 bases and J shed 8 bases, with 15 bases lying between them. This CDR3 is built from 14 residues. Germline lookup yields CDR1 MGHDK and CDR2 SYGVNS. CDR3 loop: CASSSDTPLEKLFF. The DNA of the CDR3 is TGTGCCAGCAGTTCGGACACCCCTCTAGAAAAACTGTTTTTT.

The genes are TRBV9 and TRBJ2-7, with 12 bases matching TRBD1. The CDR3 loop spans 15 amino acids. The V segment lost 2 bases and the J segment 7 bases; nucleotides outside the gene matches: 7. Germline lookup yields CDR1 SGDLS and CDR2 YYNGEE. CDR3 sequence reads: CASSVGGTGGWEQYF. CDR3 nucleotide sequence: TGTGCCAGCAGCGTGGGTGGGACAGGGGGCTGGGAGCAGTACTTC.